These T cell receptor beta chains were read from a single sample in a study of T cells after yellow fever vaccination. TCRdb reanalysed the 5' RACE reads using MiXCR and keeps one entry per CDR3 protein. The sample consists of approximately 300,000 distinct CDR3 sequences, 8.7% of them appearing once. Material: PBMCs, obtained on the day of the first yellow fever vaccination. These receptor sequences come from a man between 18 and 35 years old who received the YFV17D yellow fever vaccine. CDR3s include the opening cysteine and the closing phenylalanine or tryptophan. The order of the fields is clone size, J gene, V gene, D gene, CDR3 DNA, CDR3 protein. The D gene is left open where the match is weak. Clone size is shown for a subset of rows, as once, few, many or a class of expanded clone.

>.|TRBJ2-3|TRBV20-1|TRBD2
TGCAGTGGATTACCCGGACTAGCGTCCACAGATACGCAGTATTTT
CSGLPGLASTDTQYF
>few|TRBJ2-6|TRBV28|.
TGTGCCAGCAGTTTAGGGGGCTACGGGGCCAACGTCCTGACTTTC
CASSLGGYGANVLTF
>many|TRBJ2-2|TRBV25-1|.
TGTGCCAGCAGTGAACGGGCGGCCGGGGAGCTGTTTTTT
CASSERAAGELFF
>few|TRBJ2-1|TRBV3-1|.
TGTGCCAGCAGCCCGGGAGAACACGGAAGTGAGCAGTTCTTC
CASSPGEHGSEQFF
>many|TRBJ2-7|TRBV4-2|TRBD1
TGTGCCAGCAGCCAAGATAGGGGGACAGGGGGCTACGAGCAGTACTTC
CASSQDRGTGGYEQYF
>few|TRBJ1-3|TRBV11-2|.
TGTGCCAGCAGCTTTTTTCATGGCTCTGGAAACACCATATATTTT
CASSFFHGSGNTIYF
>few|TRBJ2-7|TRBV20-1|.
TGCAGTGCTAGAGGAACCTGGGGCGGCACCTACGAGCAGTACTTC
CSARGTWGGTYEQYF
>few|TRBJ2-4|TRBV30|.
TGTGCCATGGAGGGGGCGGCCAAAAACATTCAGTACTTC
CAMEGAAKNIQYF
>.|TRBJ1-1|TRBV10-3|.
TGTGCCATCAGGGACAGCCAGGACATGAGCACTGAAGCTTTCTTT
CAIRDSQDMSTEAFF
>few|TRBJ1-4|TRBV7-6|.
TGTGCCAGCTCGGACAGTGCTAATGAAAAACTGTTTTTT
CASSDSANEKLFF
>few|TRBJ2-1|TRBV15|TRBD2
TGTGCCACCAGCAGACAGCGGGGTAACAATGAGCAGTTCTTC
CATSRQRGNNEQFF
>.|TRBJ1-4|TRBV7-2|TRBD1
TGTGCCAGCAGCTCGGGACAGACTAATGAAAAACTGTTTTTT
CASSSGQTNEKLFF
>.|TRBJ1-1|TRBV5-1|.
TGCGCCAGCAGCTTGGGAGTTAGTGCGGGCACTGAAGCTTTCTTT
CASSLGVSAGTEAFF
>.|TRBJ2-5|TRBV3-1|TRBD2
TGTGCCAGCAGCCCTTTTACTAGCGGGGTGGAGACCCAGTACTTC
CASSPFTSGVETQYF
>many|TRBJ2-1|TRBV29-1|TRBD2
TGCAGCGTTGAAGATTGGAGTAGCGGGGCGGGGGATGAGCAGTTCTTC
CSVEDWSSGAGDEQFF
>few|TRBJ1-2|TRBV24-1|.
TGTGCCACCAGTGCGCAGGGTGAAGATGGCTACACCTTC
CATSAQGEDGYTF
>.|TRBJ2-5|TRBV4-1|.
TGCGCCAGCAGCCAAGATCCCGGGACGGAAGAGACCCAGTACTTC
CASSQDPGTEETQYF
>many|TRBJ2-4|TRBV5-1|.
TGCGCCAGCAGCTTGGTGGACGCCAAAAACATTCAGTACTTC
CASSLVDAKNIQYF
>.|TRBJ1-6|TRBV2|TRBD1
TGTGCCAGCCTCCGAGGACAGGGGGATTCACCCCTCCACTTT
CASLRGQGDSPLHF
>few|TRBJ2-6|TRBV24-1|.
TGTGCCACCAGTGAAGGGGTAATCTCTGGGGCCAACGTCCTGACTTTC
CATSEGVISGANVLTF
>.|TRBJ1-2|TRBV3-1|.
TGTGCCAGCAGCCCAGGGGTGAACTATGGCTACACCTTC
CASSPGVNYGYTF
>few|TRBJ1-2|TRBV7-2|.
TGTGCCAGCAGCCCCGGAGGGGTTGGCTATGGCTACACCTTC
CASSPGGVGYGYTF
>few|TRBJ1-2|TRBV5-4|.
TGTGCCAGCAGCTCCGAATTAAAGATTACAGGCGGCTATGGCTACACCTTC
CASSSELKITGGYGYTF
>many|TRBJ2-1|TRBV9|.
TGTGCCAGCAGCGCCCCGATTTCGGGGATTGCCTACAATGAGCAGTTCTTC
CASSAPISGIAYNEQFF
>.|TRBJ2-2|TRBV2|.
TGTGCCAGCATGTGGACAGTCGCCGGGGAGCTGTTTTTT
CASMWTVAGELFF
>.|TRBJ1-3|TRBV6-6|.
TGTGCCAGCACCGGGCTCTCTGGAAACACCATATATTTT
CASTGLSGNTIYF
>few|TRBJ2-7|TRBV6-1|.
TGTGCCAGCAGTCAGCGGGACAGGAGCTACGAGCAGTACTTC
CASSQRDRSYEQYF
>.|TRBJ2-3|TRBV5-4|TRBD2
TGTGCCAGCAGCTTGGAATCCTGGCGGGGGAATACAGATACGCAGTATTTT
CASSLESWRGNTDTQYF
>few|TRBJ2-1|TRBV5-1|TRBD2
TGCGCCAGCAGCCAGGGACTAGCGGGGGGACTCTACAATGAGCAGTTCTTC
CASSQGLAGGLYNEQFF
>many|TRBJ2-5|TRBV20-1|.
TGCAGTGCTAGAGGATACTCGAAGCAAGAGACCCAGTACTTC
CSARGYSKQETQYF
>few|TRBJ2-1|TRBV10-1|.
TGCGCCAGCAGTCGGACGGGGTTCGATGAGCAGTTCTTC
CASSRTGFDEQFF
>few|TRBJ2-7|TRBV5-1|.
TGCGCCAGCAGCGGACTCCCGCCCGGGGACACCCTCGAGCAGTACTTC
CASSGLPPGDTLEQYF
>.|TRBJ1-6|TRBV28|.
TGTGCCAGCAGTTTCCGAAGCTCCTATAATTCACCCCTCCACTTT
CASSFRSSYNSPLHF
>many|TRBJ2-2|TRBV5-1|.
TGCGCCAGCAGATCCGGGAACACCGGGGAGCTGTTTTTT
CASRSGNTGELFF
>.|TRBJ2-5|TRBV7-9|.
TGTGCCAGCAGCATCCAGGCTCAAGAGACCCAGTACTTC
CASSIQAQETQYF
>many|TRBJ2-3|TRBV5-1|.
TGCGCCAGCAGCTCTACCACAGATACGCAGTATTTT
CASSSTTDTQYF
>.|TRBJ2-5|TRBV12-3/TRBV12-4|.
TGTGCCAGCACCCCCCCAGGGATCCAAGAGACCCAGTACTTC
CASTPPGIQETQYF
>few|TRBJ1-2|TRBV4-1|.
TGCGCCAGCAGCCCCGGGACGGGGGACTATGGCTACACCTTC
CASSPGTGDYGYTF
>.|TRBJ1-5|TRBV19|.
TGTGCCAGTAGTAGCACAGGGTACCCTCAGCCCCAGCATTTT
CASSSTGYPQPQHF
>few|TRBJ1-3|TRBV6-5|.
TGTGCCAGCAGTAACCGAATTACCTCTGGAAACACCATATATTTT
CASSNRITSGNTIYF
>.|TRBJ2-3|TRBV20-1|.
TGCAGTGCTAAGCAACCGGGGCATAGAAGGGCAGATACGCAGTATTTT
CSAKQPGHRRADTQYF